This entry describes one T cell receptor (beta chain). This clone was found a few times. It has no known antigen specificity. Base-call qualities are not available, and no considerably larger clone is one nucleotide away. The record originates from a study of neoadjuvant anti-PD-1 for oral cavity cancer (dated by TCRdb to the early 2020s). A note on the overall study: Before undergoing curative-intent surgical resection, most patients got three to four biweekly nivolumab doses at 3 mg/kg. Under RECIST 1.1, a patient counted as a responder if showing complete response, partial response or stable disease, and as a non-responder if showing progression. Patients who did not progress were given a fourth nivolumab dose at about day 43 and had definitive surgical resection on days 50-56. An approximately 30% response rate was observed in the parent correlative cohort, in which 12 patients were included.

Paper-wide results and their limitations: After neoadjuvant nivolumab, non-responders showed significantly higher T cell clonality (Gini index) in PBMCs than responders did. Higher pretreatment blood Treg/Th17 ratios correlated with both higher pretreatment blood TCRbeta clonality and lower post-treatment tumor TCRbeta clonality. Only a few patients per response group were included in the TCR analyses, and larger cohorts for validation were called for by the authors.

Explained via the paper, the time point label denotes: before neoadjuvant nivolumab. None of the patients had received prior systemic or radiation treatment, and all were newly diagnosed with stage II-IVA oral cavity squamous cell carcinoma. The cohort was made up of patients with locally advanced, HPV-negative oral cavity squamous cell carcinoma. Peripheral blood mononuclear cells were analyzed directly, without maintenance or expansion in culture. Samples came from a longitudinal correlative study of a single-arm phase II trial of neoadjuvant nivolumab in oral cavity squamous cell carcinoma. Subject-matched pre- and post-treatment PBMCs and tumors from three responders and three non-responders underwent genomic DNA-based TCRbeta sequencing. Peripheral blood mononuclear cells were collected before nivolumab treatment and were collected again after treatment, at the time of surgery. The Maxwell RSC DNA from Cells kit was used to isolate genomic DNA from PBMCs.

CDR1 and CDR2 are drawn from the germline V gene: WSHSY, SAAADI. The cysteine opens and the phenylalanine closes a CDR3 of 13 amino acids. CDR3 DNA is the only sequence kept; it has 39 bases, read in frame from the first base. Compared with germline, V lacks 10 bases and J lacks 2 bases; bases without a gene match: 8. PBMC libraries used mostly 450 to 500 ng of input genomic DNA for deep sequencing, with six replicates per sample. TCRbeta libraries were prepared with the immunoSEQ hsTCRbeta kit according to the manufacturer's instructions. An Illumina NovaSeq 6000 S4 flow cell was used to sequence the final libraries, which had first been combined to 3 nM. On the study's bioinformatics: Raw data preprocessing and quality control were performed with the immunoSEQ Analyzer. The analysis was restricted to productive rearrangements, with each unique CDR3 amino acid sequence defining a clonotype. Repertoire clonality was estimated as the Gini-Simpson index, computed with the R package tcR. Gini indices were compared with Student's t test, and associations with tumor size change were assessed by Pearson correlation. Sourced from immuneACCESS, this table was stored by TCRdb with only in-frame sequences that have V and J called. A share of the clones is absent; for the studies checked, an unresolved V gene accounts for under half, and the remainder has no known explanation. V, J and clone size reflect that table, while D and trimming were determined from the DNA. This sample gives some 66,000 clones in total; around 83% of them show up just once. 3% to 3.5% of the sample is held by the ten biggest clonotypes.

Rearrangement joined TRBV10-2 to TRBJ2-7, and TRBD1 aligns with 7 junction nucleotides. This TCR was sampled from a person aged 35-79 years with oral cavity squamous cell carcinoma. The specimen was PBMCs, collected before nivolumab (anti-PD-1) treatment. The CDR3 protein is CATWDSRAYEQYF. DNA sequence: TGCGCCACGTGGGACAGCCGCGCCTACGAGCAGTACTTC.